This T cell receptor (beta chain) emerged from a study of cytomegalovirus exposure and HLA in healthy donors. Regarding the study as a whole: 87-base-pair reads could not separate some V segments, including TRBV6-2 and TRBV6-3.

As concerns this clone: Its antigen is undetermined.

The CDR3 has 16 residues. Looked up from germline, CDR1 is MNHNY and CDR2 is SVGAGI (reference sequence). Trimming took 2 bases from V and 6 from J, leaving 16 bases between them. PCR was performed using 60 Vbeta and 13 Jbeta primers. Only in-frame clones appear in the TCRdb table, and some are missing; sequencing was by immunoSEQ multiplex PCR. Here the sample spans under 200,000 clones, about 80% being singletons. Sequenced sample: PBMCs. This TCR derives from a middle-aged man in good health and CMV-seropositive. The chain carries TRBV6-6 and TRBJ1-4; a possible D gene is TRBD1 (5 bases). CDR3 nucleotides: TGTGCCAGCAGTTACGGACACTCGCAAGGGGATGAAAAACTGTTTTTT. Protein product: CASSYGHSQGDEKLFF.